This is a list of T cell receptor beta chains from one sample in a study of T cell repertoires in ileal Crohn's disease. Sequencing used immunoSEQ multiplex PCR; TCRdb keeps in-frame clones, though not all of them. The sample carries over 14,000 clones, around three quarters recorded once. The material sequenced was ileal tissue. The receptor source for this set is an adult with Crohn's disease. The CDR3 runs from the conserved cysteine through the conserved F or W. D genes are given only for firm matches. Size tells how often a clone was seen (once, few, many) or the class of an expanded clone, and some rows leave it out.

CDR3 DNA: TGTGCCTGGAGGAAGGGGGGGGCTGCAGATACGCAGTATTTT
CDR3 protein: CAWRKGGAADTQYF
V gene: TRBV30
D gene: .
clone size: few
J gene: TRBJ2-3

CDR3 DNA: TGTGCCAGCAGTACAGGAGGGGATAATTCACCCCTCCACTTT
CDR3 protein: CASSTGGDNSPLHF
V gene: TRBV6-1
D gene: .
clone size: medium-sized
J gene: TRBJ1-6

CDR3 DNA: TGTGCCAGCAGGGAGGGACGGAACTATAATTCACCCCTCCACTTT
CDR3 protein: CASREGRNYNSPLHF
V gene: TRBV6-5
D gene: .
clone size: .
J gene: TRBJ1-6

CDR3 DNA: TGTGCCAGTACTCGGGGGGACTTTTTTAACACTGAAGCTTTCTTT
CDR3 protein: CASTRGDFFNTEAFF
V gene: TRBV19
D gene: .
clone size: .
J gene: TRBJ1-1

CDR3 DNA: TGTGCCAGCAGCGGGGAGGCCACTGAAGCTTTCTTT
CDR3 protein: CASSGEATEAFF
V gene: TRBV11-3
D gene: .
clone size: few
J gene: TRBJ1-1

CDR3 DNA: TGTGCCAGCAGCATAACTAGCGGGAGGGCCTGGGATACGCAGTATTTT
CDR3 protein: CASSITSGRAWDTQYF
V gene: TRBV7-9
D gene: TRBD2
clone size: .
J gene: TRBJ2-3

CDR3 DNA: TGTGCCAGCAGTGAAGGACAGGGGGCCCTCTACGAGCAGTACTTC
CDR3 protein: CASSEGQGALYEQYF
V gene: TRBV6-1
D gene: TRBD1
clone size: once
J gene: TRBJ2-7

CDR3 DNA: TGTGCCAGCAGCAAAATGGGGCAGGGGGCTGTTCAAGAGACCCAGTACTTC
CDR3 protein: CASSKMGQGAVQETQYF
V gene: TRBV5-4
D gene: TRBD1
clone size: .
J gene: TRBJ2-5

CDR3 DNA: TGCAGCGTCAATACCGGGACTCTCAATGAGCAGTTCTTC
CDR3 protein: CSVNTGTLNEQFF
V gene: TRBV29-1
D gene: .
clone size: few
J gene: TRBJ2-1

CDR3 DNA: TGTGCCAGCAGCCGCACCGGGACAGGGGCCCCTCATACGCAGTATTTT
CDR3 protein: CASSRTGTGAPHTQYF
V gene: TRBV7-9
D gene: TRBD1
clone size: .
J gene: TRBJ2-3

CDR3 DNA: TGTGCCAGCAGCTTGAGGGCTAGCGGGCCAGATACGCAGTATTTT
CDR3 protein: CASSLRASGPDTQYF
V gene: TRBV5-4
D gene: TRBD2
clone size: .
J gene: TRBJ2-3

CDR3 DNA: TGTGCCAGCAGATCGGCGTCGTACGGAGCGAATGAGCAGTTCTTC
CDR3 protein: CASRSASYGANEQFF
V gene: TRBV11-3
D gene: .
clone size: .
J gene: TRBJ2-1

CDR3 DNA: TGTGCCAGCAGCGTCACTAGCGGGAGGAACAATGAGCAGTTCTTC
CDR3 protein: CASSVTSGRNNEQFF
V gene: TRBV7-2
D gene: TRBD2
clone size: .
J gene: TRBJ2-1

CDR3 DNA: TGTGCCAGCAGTAGTATTGGCGGGACAGGGAGGAGTCAGCCCCAGCATTTT
CDR3 protein: CASSSIGGTGRSQPQHF
V gene: TRBV19
D gene: TRBD1
clone size: .
J gene: TRBJ1-5

CDR3 DNA: TGTGCCAGCAGTGGGACTAGCGGGGCGGCTAGCACAGATACGCAGTATTTT
CDR3 protein: CASSGTSGAASTDTQYF
V gene: TRBV2
D gene: TRBD2
clone size: .
J gene: TRBJ2-3

CDR3 DNA: TGTGCCACCAGCAGAGCCGACAGGGGTACGCAGTATTTT
CDR3 protein: CATSRADRGTQYF
V gene: TRBV15
D gene: TRBD1
clone size: .
J gene: TRBJ2-3

CDR3 DNA: TGTGCCAGCAGCCCTGAGTTGTATTCACCCCTCCACTTT
CDR3 protein: CASSPELYSPLHF
V gene: TRBV14
D gene: .
clone size: .
J gene: TRBJ1-6

CDR3 DNA: TGTGCCAGCAGCGTAGAGACTAGCGGGAACACAGATACGCAGTATTTT
CDR3 protein: CASSVETSGNTDTQYF
V gene: TRBV9
D gene: TRBD2
clone size: .
J gene: TRBJ2-3

CDR3 DNA: TGTGCCTGGAGCTGGACAGCGAACACTGAAGCTTTCTTT
CDR3 protein: CAWSWTANTEAFF
V gene: TRBV30
D gene: .
clone size: .
J gene: TRBJ1-1

CDR3 DNA: TGCGCCAGCAGCCAAGATCGGTTTAGCGGGATACCTGAGCAGTTCTTC
CDR3 protein: CASSQDRFSGIPEQFF
V gene: TRBV4-3
D gene: TRBD2
clone size: .
J gene: TRBJ2-1

CDR3 DNA: TGTGCCATCAGTGAGTCGCTAGAAGCTTTCTTT
CDR3 protein: CAISESLEAFF
V gene: TRBV10-3
D gene: .
clone size: once
J gene: TRBJ1-1

CDR3 DNA: TGTGCCAGCAGCTTTCCCGGGTACAATGAGCAGTTCTTC
CDR3 protein: CASSFPGYNEQFF
V gene: TRBV5-4
D gene: .
clone size: .
J gene: TRBJ2-1